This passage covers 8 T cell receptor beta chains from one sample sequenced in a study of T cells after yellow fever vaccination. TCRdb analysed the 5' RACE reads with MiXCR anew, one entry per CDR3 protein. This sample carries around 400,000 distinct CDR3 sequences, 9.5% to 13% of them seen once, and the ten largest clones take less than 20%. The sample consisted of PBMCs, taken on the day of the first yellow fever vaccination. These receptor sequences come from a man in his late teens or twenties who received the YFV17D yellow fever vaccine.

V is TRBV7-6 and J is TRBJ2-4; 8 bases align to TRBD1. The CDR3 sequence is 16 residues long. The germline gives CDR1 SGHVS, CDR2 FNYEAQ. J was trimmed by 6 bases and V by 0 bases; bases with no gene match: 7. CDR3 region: CASSLAPRDRLNIQYF. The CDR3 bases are TGTGCCAGCAGCTTAGCTCCTCGGGACAGGTTAAACATTCAGTACTTC.

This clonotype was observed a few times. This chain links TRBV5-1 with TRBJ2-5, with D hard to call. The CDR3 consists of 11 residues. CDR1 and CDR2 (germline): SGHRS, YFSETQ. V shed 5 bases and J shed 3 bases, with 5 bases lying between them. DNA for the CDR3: TGCGCCAGCAGAGAAGAAGAGACCCAGTACTTC. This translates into CASREEETQYF.

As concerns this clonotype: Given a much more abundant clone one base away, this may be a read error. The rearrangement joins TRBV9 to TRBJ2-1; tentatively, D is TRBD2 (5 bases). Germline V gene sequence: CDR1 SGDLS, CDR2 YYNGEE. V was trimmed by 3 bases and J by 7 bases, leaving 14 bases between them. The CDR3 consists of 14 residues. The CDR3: CASSGGAGGNEQFF. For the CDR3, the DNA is TGTGCCAGCAGCGGGGGAGCTGGCGGGAATGAGCAGTTCTTC.

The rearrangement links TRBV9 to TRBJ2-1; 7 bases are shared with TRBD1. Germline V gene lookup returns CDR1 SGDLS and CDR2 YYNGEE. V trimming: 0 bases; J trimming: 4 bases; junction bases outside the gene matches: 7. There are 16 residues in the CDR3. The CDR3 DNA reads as TGTGCCAGCAGCGTAGTTGTTGGGACAGCATACAATGAGCAGTTCTTC. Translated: CASSVVVGTAYNEQFF.

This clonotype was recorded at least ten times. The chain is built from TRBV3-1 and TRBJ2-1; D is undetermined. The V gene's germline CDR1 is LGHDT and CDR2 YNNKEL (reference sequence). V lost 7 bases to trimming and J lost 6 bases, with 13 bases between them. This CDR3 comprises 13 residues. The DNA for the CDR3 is TGTGCCAGCACCCCATTGGGGTTCAATGAGCAGTTCTTC. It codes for CASTPLGFNEQFF.

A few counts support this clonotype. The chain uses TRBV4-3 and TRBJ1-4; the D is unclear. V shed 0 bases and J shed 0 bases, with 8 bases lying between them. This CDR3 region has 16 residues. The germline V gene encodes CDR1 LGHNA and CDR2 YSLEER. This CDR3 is CASSQETIPTNEKLFF. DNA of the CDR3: TGCGCCAGCAGCCAAGAGACCATACCAACTAATGAAAAACTGTTTTTT.

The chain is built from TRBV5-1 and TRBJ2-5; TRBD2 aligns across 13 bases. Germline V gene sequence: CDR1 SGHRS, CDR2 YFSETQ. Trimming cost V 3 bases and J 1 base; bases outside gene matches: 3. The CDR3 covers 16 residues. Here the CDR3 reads CASSWRLAGGQETQYF. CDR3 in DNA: TGCGCCAGCAGCTGGCGACTAGCGGGAGGCCAAGAGACCCAGTACTTC. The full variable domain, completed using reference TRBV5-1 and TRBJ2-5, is KAGVTQTPRYLIKTRGQQVTLSCSPISGHRSVSWYQQTPGQGLQFLFEYFSETQRNKGNFPGRFSGRQFSNSRSEMNVSTLELGDSALYLCASSWRLAGGQETQYFGPGTRLLVL.

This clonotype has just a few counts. This CDR3 is CASSTSPARGKYQETQYF. The CDR3 DNA sequence: TGTGCCAGCAGCACGTCCCCCGCCAGGGGAAAGTACCAAGAGACCCAGTACTTC. The J gene is TRBJ2-5, the V gene TRBV11-2, with D perhaps matching TRBD1 (6 bases). The CDR3 loop spans 18 amino acids. With 5 bases removed from V and 0 bases from J, the gap between germline ends came to 22 bases. Germline assignment: CDR1 SGHAT and CDR2 FQNNGV.